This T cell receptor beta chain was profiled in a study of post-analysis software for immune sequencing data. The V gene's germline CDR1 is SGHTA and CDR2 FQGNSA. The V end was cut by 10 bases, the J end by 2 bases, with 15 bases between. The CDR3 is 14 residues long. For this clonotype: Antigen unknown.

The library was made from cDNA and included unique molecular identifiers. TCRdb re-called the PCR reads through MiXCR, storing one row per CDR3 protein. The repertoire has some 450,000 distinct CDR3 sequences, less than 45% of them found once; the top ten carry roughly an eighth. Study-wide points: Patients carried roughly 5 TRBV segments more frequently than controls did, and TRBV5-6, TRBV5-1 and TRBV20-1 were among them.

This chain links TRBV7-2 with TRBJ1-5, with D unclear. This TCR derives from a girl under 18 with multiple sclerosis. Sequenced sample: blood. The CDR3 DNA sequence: TGTGCCACCACGGTTACGGGTCGCAATCAGCCCCAGCATTTT. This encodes CATTVTGRNQPQHF.